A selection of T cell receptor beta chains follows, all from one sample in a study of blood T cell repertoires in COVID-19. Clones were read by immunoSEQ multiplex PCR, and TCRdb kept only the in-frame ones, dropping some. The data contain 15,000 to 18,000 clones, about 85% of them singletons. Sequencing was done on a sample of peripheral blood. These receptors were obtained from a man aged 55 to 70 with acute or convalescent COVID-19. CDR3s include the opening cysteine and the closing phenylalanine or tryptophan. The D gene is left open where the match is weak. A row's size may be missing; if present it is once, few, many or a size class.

CASAGTEEETQYF,TGTGCCAGCGCCGGGACAGAGGAAGAGACCCAGTACTTC,TRBJ2-5,TRBD1,TRBV3-1/TRBV3-2,NA
CASSPVAGNTQYF,TGTGCCAGCAGCCCAGTAGCGGGGAATACGCAGTATTTT,TRBJ2-3,TRBD2,TRBV7-3,NA
CSGKAGTGDEKLFF,TGCAGCGGTAAGGCCGGGACAGGGGATGAAAAACTGTTTTTT,TRBJ1-4,TRBD1,TRBV29-1,NA
CASSINRGNTEAFF,TGTGCCAGCAGCATTAACAGGGGGAACACTGAAGCTTTCTTT,TRBJ1-1,TRBD1,TRBV7-8,NA
CASSSGTGSTYEQYF,TGTGCCAGCAGCTCCGGGACAGGGAGCACCTACGAGCAGTACTTC,TRBJ2-7,TRBD1,TRBV11-2,NA
CASSQVFTTGQETQYF,TGTGCCAGCAGCCAAGTTTTCACAACAGGCCAAGAGACCCAGTACTTC,TRBJ2-5,NA,TRBV4-2,once
CASSPPGLGASEQYF,TGTGCCAGCTCACCCCCGGGACTGGGCGCTTCCGAGCAGTACTTC,TRBJ2-7,NA,TRBV18,NA
CASSLWAGSSYNEQFF,TGTGCCAGCAGTTTATGGGCGGGGAGCTCCTACAATGAGCAGTTCTTC,TRBJ2-1,NA,TRBV28,NA
CAWSVRGTEAFF,TGTGCCTGGAGTGTACGGGGTACTGAAGCTTTCTTT,TRBJ1-1,NA,TRBV30,NA
CASSSQGAGQPQHF,TGTGCCAGCAGTTCCCAGGGGGCGGGTCAGCCCCAGCATTTT,TRBJ1-5,TRBD1,TRBV27,NA
CASSVTDSSSYGYTF,TGTGCCAGTAGTGTTACGGACAGCTCCTCCTATGGCTACACCTTC,TRBJ1-2,NA,TRBV19,NA
CAVGAGGKYEQYF,TGTGCCGTTGGAGCGGGGGGGAAGTACGAGCAGTACTTC,TRBJ2-7,TRBD2,TRBV27,NA
CASSLPTGDIDYGYTF,TGTGCCAGCAGTTTACCTACAGGGGATATTGACTATGGCTACACCTTC,TRBJ1-2,TRBD1,TRBV28,NA
CASSLQAYNEQFF,TGTGCCAGCAGCCTGCAGGCGTACAATGAGCAGTTCTTC,TRBJ2-1,NA,TRBV2,NA
CASSSGQDYSPLHF,TGCGCCAGCAGCTCGGGACAGGATTATTCACCCCTCCACTTT,TRBJ1-6,TRBD1,TRBV5-1,NA
CSARTSGASEQFF,TGCAGCGCCCGGACTAGCGGGGCGTCTGAGCAGTTCTTC,TRBJ2-1,TRBD2,TRBV29-1,NA
CATSETGRGSYEQYF,TGTGCCACCAGTGAAACAGGGCGGGGGTCCTACGAGCAGTACTTC,TRBJ2-7,NA,TRBV24-1,NA
CASSLWGADSGELFF,TGCGCCAGCAGCTTGTGGGGCGCGGATTCCGGGGAGCTGTTTTTT,TRBJ2-2,NA,TRBV5-1,NA
CASSLDAGVYGYTF,TGTGCCAGCAGCTTAGATGCGGGCGTCTATGGCTACACCTTC,TRBJ1-2,NA,TRBV7-9,few
CASSLSGGGELFF,TGTGCCAGCAGTTTAAGCGGGGGCGGGGAGCTGTTTTTT,TRBJ2-2,TRBD2,TRBV28,NA
CASIPARQGRGTEAFF,TGTGCCAGCATCCCAGCCCGACAGGGTAGGGGCACTGAAGCTTTCTTT,TRBJ1-1,NA,TRBV21-1,NA
CASSLNSGQGQETQYF,TGTGCCAGCAGCTTGAATTCGGGACAGGGGCAAGAGACCCAGTACTTC,TRBJ2-5,TRBD1,TRBV5-4,NA
CASSLMAGVETDTQYF,TGTGCCAGCAGCTTAATGGCGGGAGTCGAGACAGATACGCAGTATTTT,TRBJ2-3,TRBD2,TRBV7-3,once
CAYRVKSSYEQYF,TGTGCCTACAGGGTGAAAAGCTCCTACGAGCAGTACTTC,TRBJ2-7,NA,TRBV30,NA
CASRPRQGRDIQYF,TGTGCCAGCCGACCGAGACAGGGGAGGGACATTCAGTACTTC,TRBJ2-4,NA,TRBV6-5,once
CASSQRDRGRSGELFF,TGTGCCAGCAGCCAGAGGGACAGGGGGCGATCCGGGGAGCTGTTTTTT,TRBJ2-2,TRBD1,TRBV5-6,NA
CASSLERLNTEAFF,TGTGCCAGCAGCTTAGAACGGTTGAACACTGAAGCTTTCTTT,TRBJ1-1,NA,TRBV11-2,NA
CASKAGGPETQYF,TGTGCCAGCAAAGCGGGAGGGCCCGAGACCCAGTACTTC,TRBJ2-5,TRBD2,TRBV28,NA
CASSLGAGGPTGELFF,TGTGCCAGCAGCTTGGGAGCGGGGGGGCCAACCGGGGAGCTGTTTTTT,TRBJ2-2,TRBD2,TRBV7-3,NA
CASSRTEQETQYF,TGTGCCAGCAGTAGGACAGAACAAGAGACCCAGTACTTC,TRBJ2-5,NA,TRBV6-5,NA
CASSSNFRTSGTFDEQYF,TGTGCCAGCAGTAGCAACTTTCGGACTAGCGGGACGTTCGACGAGCAGTACTTC,TRBJ2-7,TRBD2,TRBV6-2/TRBV6-3,NA
CASSFLAGLTGELFF,TGTGCCAGCAGTTTCCTAGCGGGCCTCACCGGGGAGCTGTTTTTT,TRBJ2-2,TRBD2,TRBV28,NA
CASSTLGLAGEGEQFF,TGTGCCAGCAGTACCTTGGGACTAGCGGGAGAAGGAGAGCAGTTCTTC,TRBJ2-1,TRBD2,TRBV7-2,NA
CASSLGALGTDTQYF,TGCGCCAGCAGCTTGGGGGCGTTGGGCACAGATACGCAGTATTTT,TRBJ2-3,NA,TRBV5-1,NA
CASSLAGGNEQFF,TGTGCCAGCAGCTTAGCGGGAGGCAATGAGCAGTTCTTC,TRBJ2-1,TRBD2,TRBV7-3,NA
CASSEGPVKYGYTF,TGTGCCAGCAGTGAAGGGCCCGTTAAGTATGGCTACACCTTC,TRBJ1-2,NA,TRBV2,NA
CASSLTHRGRPLYEQYF,TGTGCCAGCAGTTTAACGCATCGCGGGAGGCCATTATACGAGCAGTACTTC,TRBJ2-7,TRBD2,TRBV28,few
CASSLGGTGGLDEQFF,TGTGCCAGCAGCTTAGGCGGGACAGGGGGTTTGGATGAGCAGTTCTTC,TRBJ2-1,TRBD1,TRBV7-9,once
CASSVTGIGQPQHF,TGTGCCAGTAGCGTAACAGGGATCGGTCAGCCCCAGCATTTT,TRBJ1-5,NA,TRBV19,NA
CASSPPDRNLFNEQFF,TGTGCCAGCAGTCCACCGGACAGGAATTTATTCAATGAGCAGTTCTTC,TRBJ2-1,TRBD1,TRBV28,once
CASSSRGWGNNEQFF,TGTGCCAGCAGTTCGCGGGGTTGGGGAAACAATGAGCAGTTCTTC,TRBJ2-1,NA,TRBV2,once
CAISTGMNTEAFF,TGTGCCATCTCGACAGGGATGAACACTGAAGCTTTCTTT,TRBJ1-1,TRBD1,TRBV6-5,NA
CASSPGFQGSYLGEAFF,TGTGCCAGCTCACCAGGTTTCCAGGGGAGTTACCTGGGGGAAGCTTTCTTT,TRBJ1-1,NA,TRBV18,once
CASSPIGQGTDTQYF,TGTGCCAGCTCACCCATTGGACAGGGGACAGATACGCAGTATTTT,TRBJ2-3,TRBD1,TRBV18,NA
CASSSSGPTNEKLFF,TGTGCCAGCAGCTCCTCAGGGCCTACTAATGAAAAACTGTTTTTT,TRBJ1-4,NA,TRBV7-8,NA
CASGLDTDQPQHF,TGTGCTAGTGGTTTGGATACTGATCAGCCCCAGCATTTT,TRBJ1-5,NA,TRBV12-5,once
CAVHDSNQPQHF,TGTGCCGTGCACGACTCGAATCAGCCCCAGCATTTT,TRBJ1-5,NA,TRBV6-5,NA
CASSKGAGGRETQYF,TGTGCCAGCAGCAAGGGGGCGGGGGGGCGGGAGACCCAGTACTTC,TRBJ2-5,TRBD2,TRBV7-2,NA
CASSPTPLITIDSPLHF,TGTGCCAGCAGTCCCACCCCTCTTATCACTATAGATTCACCCCTCCACTTT,TRBJ1-6,NA,TRBV27,NA
CASSQDADRPDTQYF,TGCGCCAGCAGCCAAGACGCTGACAGGCCGGATACGCAGTATTTT,TRBJ2-3,NA,TRBV4-1,once
CASSLGGLTDTQYF,TGCGCCAGCAGCTTGGGGGGCCTCACAGATACGCAGTATTTT,TRBJ2-3,NA,TRBV5-1,NA
CASSPTRGRTEAFF,TGTGCCAGCAGTCCCACCCGAGGGCGGACTGAAGCTTTCTTT,TRBJ1-1,NA,TRBV28,NA
CASSQNPGLASYNEQFF,TGCGCCAGCAGCCAAAATCCGGGACTAGCGTCCTACAATGAGCAGTTCTTC,TRBJ2-1,TRBD2,TRBV4-1,NA
CASGGEGGEQYF,TGTGCCTCCGGCGGGGAGGGTGGCGAGCAGTACTTC,TRBJ2-7,TRBD2,TRBV3-1/TRBV3-2,NA
CASSPRGQGGSYNEQFF,TGTGCCAGCTCACCACGCGGACAGGGGGGGTCCTACAATGAGCAGTTCTTC,TRBJ2-1,TRBD1,TRBV18,NA
CASSYSWADSNYGYTF,TGTGCCAGCAGTTACTCGTGGGCCGACAGCAACTATGGCTACACCTTC,TRBJ1-2,NA,TRBV6-6,NA
CASSDGVLGSYEQYF,TGTGCCAGCAGTGACGGGGTGTTGGGCTCCTACGAGCAGTACTTC,TRBJ2-7,NA,TRBV6-1,NA
CASSSDTGDGSPLHF,TGCGCCAGCAGCTCCGATACAGGGGACGGTTCACCCCTCCACTTT,TRBJ1-6,TRBD1,TRBV5-1,NA
CASSPRANRDEAFF,TGTGCCAGCTCACCACGGGCTAACAGGGATGAAGCTTTCTTT,TRBJ1-1,NA,TRBV18,NA